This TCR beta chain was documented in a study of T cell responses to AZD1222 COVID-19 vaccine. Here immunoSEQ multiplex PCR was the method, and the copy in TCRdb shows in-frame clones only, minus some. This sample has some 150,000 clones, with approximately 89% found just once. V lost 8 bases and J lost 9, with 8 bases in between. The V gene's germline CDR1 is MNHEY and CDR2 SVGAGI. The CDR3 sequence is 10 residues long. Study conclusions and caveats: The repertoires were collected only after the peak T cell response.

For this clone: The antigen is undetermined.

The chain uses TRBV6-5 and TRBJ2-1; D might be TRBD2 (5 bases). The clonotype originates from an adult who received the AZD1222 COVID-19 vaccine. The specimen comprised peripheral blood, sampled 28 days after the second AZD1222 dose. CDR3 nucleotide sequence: TGTGCCAGCGAAGGAGGTGAGCAGTTCTTC. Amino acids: CASEGGEQFF.